These 19 T cell receptor beta chains share one sample of origin, sequenced in a study of CD8 T cells in ankylosing spondylitis. General study results and limits: Blood from ankylosing spondylitis patients appeared to carry a characteristic roughly eight-variant TCR beta motif.

TCRdb used MiXCR to reprocess the 5' RACE reads, holding one entry per CDR3 protein. The repertoire has a few hundred thousand distinct CDR3 sequences, roughly 13% of them found once; the top ten carry about 6.8%. These receptors lack a known antigen. The sample comprised blood, either unsorted or a sorted T cell fraction (not recorded which). Receptors were obtained from a male donor with ankylosing spondylitis.

CDR3 residues: CASSLDRNNEKLFF. CDR3 nucleotide sequence: TGTGCCAGCAGCCTAGACAGGAATAATGAAAAACTGTTTTTT. The chain joins TRBV7-9 to TRBJ1-4; D is possibly TRBD1 (6 bases). V lost 5 bases and J 4 bases, leaving 11 bases between the germline ends. This CDR3 has 14 amino acids. Looked up from germline, CDR1 is SEHNR and CDR2 is FQNEAQ (reference sequence).

V and J are TRBV11-2 and TRBJ2-1, with D possibly being TRBD1 (5 bases). Germline CDR1 and CDR2: SGHAT and FQNNGV. Trimming took off 5 bases at V and 2 bases at J, with 16 bases between the two ends. The CDR3 spans 16 residues. DNA for the CDR3: TGTGCCAGCAGCGCCAGGGCCCAGGTAACCTACAATGAGCAGTTCTTC. It specifies CASSARAQVTYNEQFF.

A few counts support this clonotype. V gene TRBV29-1 combines with J gene TRBJ1-5; TRBD1 matches 7 bases. Germline V CDR1 and CDR2: SQVTM, ANQGSEA. Trimming at V came to 5 bases and at J to 2 bases, leaving 6 bases not matched to a gene. The CDR3 extends over 14 amino acids. DNA for the CDR3: TGCAGCGTTTCAGAAGGGACAGGCAATCAGCCCCAGCATTTT. Amino acid sequence: CSVSEGTGNQPQHF.

The chain is built from TRBV11-3 and TRBJ1-1; no reliable D call. This CDR3 is 14 amino acids long. The V and J ends lost 4 bases and 5 bases respectively, with 14 bases between them. The V gene's germline CDR1 is SGHNT and CDR2 YENEEA. The CDR3 protein is CASSSRISGTEAFF. The DNA of the CDR3 is TGTGCCAGCAGCTCCCGGATCTCGGGTACTGAAGCTTTCTTT.

This clonotype has a handful of counts. The chain links TRBV7-9 to TRBJ2-7; TRBD1 aligns across 8 bases. Germline V gene lookup returns CDR1 SEHNR and CDR2 FQNEAQ (reference sequence). The CDR3 runs to 13 residues. V lost 7 bases, J lost 5 bases, and 7 bases stayed unmatched. The CDR3 DNA follows: TGTGCCAGCACCGCGGACAGGGCGGACGAGCAGTACTTC. Translation: CASTADRADEQYF. Variable domain in full (rest from reference TRBV7-9 and TRBJ2-7): DTGVSQNPRHKITKRGQNVTFRCDPISEHNRLYWYRQTLGQGPEFLTYFQNEAQLEKSRLLSDRFSAERPKGSFSTLEIQRTEQGDSAMYLCASTADRADEQYFGPGTRLTVT.

This chain uses TRBV19 with TRBJ2-3, with 10 bases lining up with TRBD2. Germline V CDR1 and CDR2: LNHDA, SQIVND (reference sequence). Trimming removed 9 bases from V and 0 bases from J; junction bases left unmatched: 18. There are 19 residues in the CDR3. Here the CDR3 DNA reads TGTGCCAGGGAGGATGCGGAGACTAGCGGGCCGTATAGCACAGATACGCAGTATTTT. It yields the protein CAREDAETSGPYSTDTQYF.

This clonotype has a handful of counts. This chain connects TRBV9 to TRBJ1-1, with D uncertain. The CDR3 has 15 amino acids. Trimming removed 0 bases from V and 5 bases from J, with 14 bases in between. Per the germline V gene, CDR1 is SGDLS and CDR2 is YYNGEE. CDR3 nucleotide sequence: TGTGCCAGCAGCGTAGGCGGGCAGTTGGGGACTGAAGCTTTCTTT. Its protein product is CASSVGGQLGTEAFF.

This chain joins TRBV29-1 and TRBJ1-1; a possible D gene is TRBD1 (6 bases). Trimming removed 8 bases from V and 2 bases from J, with 15 bases in between. From germline, CDR1 is SQVTM and CDR2 ANQGSEA. This CDR3 has 13 amino acids. CDR3 in DNA: TGCAGCCTGCAGGACAGTTTAAACACTGAAGCTTTCTTT. Translated, it gives CSLQDSLNTEAFF.

There are a few counts of this clonotype. This chain links TRBV20-1 with TRBJ1-6, with D possibly being TRBD1 (6 bases). The CDR3 extends over 17 amino acids. Between the trimmed V and J ends, which lost 6 bases and 0 bases, there was a span of 18 bases. Germline V gives CDR1 DFQATT, CDR2 SNEGSKA (reference sequence). The CDR3 loop reads CSAAEQGRSSYNSPLHF. The CDR3 DNA reads TGCAGTGCCGCCGAACAGGGAAGGAGCTCCTATAATTCACCCCTCCACTTT.

This clonotype was recorded a few times. This chain uses TRBV7-9 with TRBJ1-2; D unresolved. The CDR3 contains 11 residues. The germline V gene has CDR1 SEHNR and CDR2 FQNEAQ (reference sequence). The CDR3: CAIRRLRGYTF. CDR3 DNA: TGTGCTATACGGAGACTTCGGGGCTACACCTTC.

In this sample, this clonotype turned up a few times. The V call is TRBV4-1, the J call TRBJ1-3; no clear D gene. CDR1 MGHRA and CDR2 YSYEKL come from the germline V gene. With 1 base removed from V and 3 bases from J, the gap between germline ends came to 10 bases. The CDR3 totals 15 residues. CDR3 protein: CASSQADAVGNTIYF. CDR3 DNA: TGCGCCAGCAGCCAAGCGGACGCAGTTGGAAACACCATATATTTT.

A few counts support this clonotype. This chain connects TRBV5-1 to TRBJ2-3; 7 nucleotides align to TRBD1. The CDR3 length is 17 residues. With V trimmed by 6 bases and J by 4 bases, 17 bases remained unmatched. CDR1 and CDR2 from the germline V gene are SGHRS and YFSETQ. The CDR3 nucleotides are TGCGCCAGCAAGCTCGACTCGCAGGGGGTCAAGGCAGATACGCAGTATTTT. It translates to CASKLDSQGVKADTQYF.

This clonotype came up once. The V gene is TRBV6-5, the J gene TRBJ2-7, with D perhaps given as TRBD1 or TRBD2 (5 bases each). Germline-derived CDR1 and CDR2 are MNHEY and SVGAGI. V was pared by 4 bases and J by 0 bases, with 13 bases between. The length of the CDR3 is 15 residues. CDR3 bases: TGTGCCAGCAGTTTCCGGGACCGAAGCTCCTACGAGCAGTACGTC. Its protein is CASSFRDRSSYEQYV.

This clonotype occurred a few times. The chain uses TRBV5-1 and TRBJ2-5, with TRBD2 matching 12 bases. In germline, CDR1 is SGHRS, CDR2 YFSETQ. There are 14 residues in the CDR3. J was trimmed by 5 bases and V by 4 bases; bases with no gene match: 3. CDR3 sequence: CASSRTSGMETQYF. The DNA for the CDR3 is TGCGCCAGCAGCAGGACTAGCGGGATGGAGACCCAGTACTTC.

Remarks on this clonotype: It is likely a read error, because the conserved phenylalanine at the end of the CDR3 is missing. The chain couples TRBV14 to TRBJ1-3, with D perhaps TRBD1 (6 bases). Germline V gene data show CDR1 as SGHDN and CDR2 as FVKESK. The ends were cut back, 4 bases at V and 4 bases at J, with 17 bases in the middle. The CDR3 totals 16 residues. For the CDR3, the DNA is TGTGCCAGCAGCCGTAAAAGCGGGACATACGGAAACACCATATATTAT. It specifies CASSRKSGTYGNTIYY.

This clonotype was picked up a small number of times. CDR3 DNA: TGTGCCAGCAGTGAAGATATGGGGTCGGATGGCTACACCTTC. Amino acids: CASSEDMGSDGYTF. The rearrangement uses TRBV6-1 and TRBJ1-2, with D unresolved. This CDR3 has 14 residues. Trimming stripped 1 base from V and 6 bases from J, with 12 bases between. CDR1 and CDR2 (germline): MNHNS, SASEGT.

This clonotype was found many times. The chain employs TRBV7-9 and TRBJ2-2; D is perhaps TRBD1 or TRBD2 (6 bases each). Germline V gene sequence: CDR1 SEHNR, CDR2 FQNEAQ (reference sequence). V was clipped by 5 bases and J by 0 bases, with 10 bases between them. The CDR3 spans 15 residues. The CDR3 sequence is CASSPGAPNTGELFF. In nucleotides, the CDR3 is TGTGCCAGCAGCCCGGGGGCTCCGAACACCGGGGAGCTGTTTTTT.

Notes on this clonotype: The junction departs from germline at one end; a sequencing error may be responsible. The V call is TRBV20-1, the J call TRBJ1-6; TRBD1 is a possible D gene (6 bases). The CDR3 covers 14 residues. Germline V gene data show CDR1 as DFQATT and CDR2 as SNEGSKA (reference sequence). CDR3 in amino acids: CSPSYSGAASPLHF. The CDR3 DNA sequence: TGCAGTCCTAGCTACTCAGGGGCAGCCTCACCCCTCCACTTT.

The chain links TRBV2 to TRBJ1-5, with 11 positions matching TRBD1. Unmatched junction bases numbered 3, after V lost 6 bases and J lost 2 bases. The germline V gene has CDR1 SNHLY and CDR2 FYNNEI. The CDR3 runs 15 residues. The DNA for the CDR3 is TGTGCCAGCAGGGACAGGGGGCTAGGCAATCAGCCCCAGCATTTT. Translating it yields CASRDRGLGNQPQHF.